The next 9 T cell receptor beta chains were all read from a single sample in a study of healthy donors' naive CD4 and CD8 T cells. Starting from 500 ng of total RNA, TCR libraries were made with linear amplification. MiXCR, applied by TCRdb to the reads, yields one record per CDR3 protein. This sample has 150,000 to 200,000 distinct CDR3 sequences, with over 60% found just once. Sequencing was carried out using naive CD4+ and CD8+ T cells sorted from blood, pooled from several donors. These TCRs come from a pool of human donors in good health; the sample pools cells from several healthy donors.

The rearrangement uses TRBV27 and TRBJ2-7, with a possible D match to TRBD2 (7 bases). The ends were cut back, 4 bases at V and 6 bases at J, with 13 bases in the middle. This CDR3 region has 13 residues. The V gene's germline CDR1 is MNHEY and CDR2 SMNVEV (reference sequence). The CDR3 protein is CASSSWRGLEQYF. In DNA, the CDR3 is TGTGCCAGCAGTTCGTGGCGGGGGCTCGAGCAGTACTTC.

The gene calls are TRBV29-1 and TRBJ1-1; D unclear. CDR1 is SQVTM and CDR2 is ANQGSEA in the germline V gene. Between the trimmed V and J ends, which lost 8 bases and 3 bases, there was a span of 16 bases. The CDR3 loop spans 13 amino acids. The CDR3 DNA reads TGCAGCTCCCGCGGCGGGGAGGACACTGAAGCTTTCTTT. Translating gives CSSRGGEDTEAFF.

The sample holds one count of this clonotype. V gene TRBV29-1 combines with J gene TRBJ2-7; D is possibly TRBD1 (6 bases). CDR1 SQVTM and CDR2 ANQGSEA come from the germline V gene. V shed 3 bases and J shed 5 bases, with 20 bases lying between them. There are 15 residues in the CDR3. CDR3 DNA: TGCAGCGTTGAGTGGTCCGCAGGGGCGTCAAACGAGCAGTACTTC. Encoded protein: CSVEWSAGASNEQYF.

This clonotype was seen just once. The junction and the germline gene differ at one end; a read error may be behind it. In nucleotides, the CDR3 is TGTGCCAGTAGTATAGTAGGAGGCGCGGAGCCAGACTTT. This sequence encodes CASSIVGGAEPDF. The J gene is TRBJ1-4, the V gene TRBV19; D not certain. The germline V gene has CDR1 LNHDA and CDR2 SQIVND (reference sequence). The CDR3 is 13 residues long. Variable domain in full (rest from reference TRBV19 and TRBJ1-4): DGGITQSPKYLFRKEGQNVTLSCEQNLNHDAMYWYRQDPGQGLRLIYYSQIVNDFQKGDIAEGYSVSREKKESFPLTVTSAQKNPTAFYLCASSIVGGAEPDFGSGTQLSVL.

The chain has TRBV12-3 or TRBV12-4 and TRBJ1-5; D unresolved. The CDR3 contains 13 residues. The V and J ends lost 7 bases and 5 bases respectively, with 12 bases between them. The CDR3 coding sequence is TGTGCCAGCACAGGACGGACGCATCAGCCCCAGCATTTT. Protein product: CASTGRTHQPQHF.

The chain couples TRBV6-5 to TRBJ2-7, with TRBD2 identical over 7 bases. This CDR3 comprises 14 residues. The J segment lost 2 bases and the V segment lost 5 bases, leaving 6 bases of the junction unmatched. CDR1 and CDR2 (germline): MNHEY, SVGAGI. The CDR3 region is CASSRTRATYEQYF. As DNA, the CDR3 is TGTGCCAGCAGTAGGACTAGGGCCACCTACGAGCAGTACTTC.

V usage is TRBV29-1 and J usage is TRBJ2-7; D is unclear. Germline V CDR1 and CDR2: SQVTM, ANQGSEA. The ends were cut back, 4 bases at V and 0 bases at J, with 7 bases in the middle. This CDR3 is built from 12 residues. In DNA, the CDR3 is TGCAGCGTTGTTCTAGGCTCCTACGAGCAGTACTTC. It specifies CSVVLGSYEQYF.

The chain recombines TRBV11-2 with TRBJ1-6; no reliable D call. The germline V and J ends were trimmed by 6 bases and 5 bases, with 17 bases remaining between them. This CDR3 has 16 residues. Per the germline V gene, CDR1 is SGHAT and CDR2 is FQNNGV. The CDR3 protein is CASRGITGRNNSPLHF. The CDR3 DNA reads TGTGCCAGCAGGGGGATTACTGGACGGAATAATTCACCCCTCCACTTT. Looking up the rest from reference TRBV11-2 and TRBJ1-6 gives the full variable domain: EAGVAQSPRYKIIEKRQSVAFWCNPISGHATLYWYQQILGQGPKLLIQFQNNGVVDDSQLPKDRFSAERLKGVDSTLKIQPAKLEDSAVYLCASRGITGRNNSPLHFGNGTRLTVT.

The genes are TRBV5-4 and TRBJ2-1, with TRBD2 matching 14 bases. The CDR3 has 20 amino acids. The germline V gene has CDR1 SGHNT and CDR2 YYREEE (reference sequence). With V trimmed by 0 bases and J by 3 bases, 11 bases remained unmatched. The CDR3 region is CASSLGTGTSGSMGYNEQFF. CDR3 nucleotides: TGTGCCAGCAGCTTGGGAACCGGGACTAGCGGGAGTATGGGCTACAATGAGCAGTTCTTC.